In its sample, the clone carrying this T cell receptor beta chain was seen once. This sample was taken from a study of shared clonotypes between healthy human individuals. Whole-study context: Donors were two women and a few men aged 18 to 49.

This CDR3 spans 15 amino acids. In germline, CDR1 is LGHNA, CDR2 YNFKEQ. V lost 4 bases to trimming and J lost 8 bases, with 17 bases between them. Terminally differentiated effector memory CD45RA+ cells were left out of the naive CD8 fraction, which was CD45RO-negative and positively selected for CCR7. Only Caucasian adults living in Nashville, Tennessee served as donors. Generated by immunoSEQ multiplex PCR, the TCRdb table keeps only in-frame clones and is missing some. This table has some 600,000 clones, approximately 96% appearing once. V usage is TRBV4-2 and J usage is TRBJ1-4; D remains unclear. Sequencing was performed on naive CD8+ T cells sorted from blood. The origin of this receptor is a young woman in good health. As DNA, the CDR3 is TGTGCCAGCAGCCCTGTGGAGGGTTTGATGGAAAAACTGTTTTTT. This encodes CASSPVEGLMEKLFF.